One sample yielded the 32 T cell receptor beta chains listed below, sequenced in a study of Ad26.COV2.S vaccination and SARS-CoV-2 variants. Clones were sequenced by immunoSEQ multiplex PCR, and TCRdb holds only the in-frame ones, with some missing. Of some 640,000 clones listed, about 90% were seen once; the top ten hold roughly 1.5%. Treatment here: around 19 received Ad26.COV2.S at low or high dose, single or two shots; several received placebo; per-sample allocation not given. The samples were gathered on day 63 after the first injection of vaccine or placebo. The source was peripheral blood, collected in a trial of Ad26.COV2.S vaccine versus placebo. The source is a person between 18 and 65 years old who received the Ad26.COV2.S COVID-19 vaccine or a placebo.

The gene calls are TRBV19 and TRBJ2-5; D is uncertain. With 4 bases removed from V and 4 bases from J, the gap between germline ends came to 10 bases. CDR1 LNHDA and CDR2 SQIVND come from the germline V gene (reference sequence). The CDR3 sequence is 13 residues long. CDR3 coding DNA: TGTGCCAGTAGTAAAACCGGTACAGAGACCCAGTACTTC. This codes for CASSKTGTETQYF.

The rearrangement joins TRBV29-1 to TRBJ2-7; TRBD1 might be the D (6 bases). The length of the CDR3 is 13 residues. CDR1 and CDR2 from the germline V gene are SQVTM and ANQGSEA. The V and J ends lost 1 base and 5 bases respectively, with 12 bases between them. The CDR3: CSVEGGHPDEQYF. The CDR3 nucleotides are TGCAGCGTTGAAGGGGGACACCCGGACGAGCAGTACTTC.

In its sample, this clone was seen many times. This chain joins TRBV7-2 and TRBJ2-2, with D unresolved. The CDR3 spans 16 residues. V lost 6 bases and J 0 bases, leaving 14 bases between the germline ends. The germline V gene encodes CDR1 SGHTA and CDR2 FQGNSA. The CDR3 sequence: CASRGFGGANTGELFF. CDR3 sequence (DNA): TGTGCCAGCAGGGGCTTTGGCGGAGCGAACACCGGGGAGCTGTTTTTT.

The J gene is TRBJ2-1, the V gene TRBV11-1, with 14 bases that match TRBD2. The germline CDR1 and CDR2 sequences are SGHAT and FQDESV (reference sequence). V trimming: 5 bases; J trimming: 7 bases; junction bases outside the gene matches: 4. CDR3 length: 15 residues. In DNA, the CDR3 is TGTGCCAGCAGCAGGACTAGCGGGGGGTTAAATGAGCAGTTCTTC. It translates to CASSRTSGGLNEQFF.

This chain connects TRBV5-4 to TRBJ1-2; TRBD1 matches at 8 bases. The CDR3 runs to 14 residues. Germline V lookup: CDR1 SGHNT, CDR2 YYREEE (reference sequence). V lost 2 bases and J lost 8; bases outside the gene matches: 8. This CDR3 is CASSFWTGRRGYTF. DNA of the CDR3: TGTGCCAGCAGCTTTTGGACAGGGAGGCGAGGCTACACCTTC.

The chain carries TRBV6-5 and TRBJ1-5, with D uncertain. The CDR3 has 13 residues. Trimming removed 5 bases from V and 9 bases from J, with 14 bases in between. Germline V gene data show CDR1 as MNHEY and CDR2 as SVGAGI. The CDR3 coding sequence is TGTGCCAGCAGTACAGCGAGGAGCTCGCCCCAGCATTTT. Translated, it gives CASSTARSSPQHF.

This chain uses TRBV9 with TRBJ2-5, with 8 bases matching TRBD2. The ends lost 0 bases at V and 0 bases at J; junction bases unmatched: 4. The germline gives CDR1 SGDLS, CDR2 YYNGEE. The CDR3 extends over 16 amino acids. DNA of the CDR3: TGTGCCAGCAGCGTAGGTAGCGGGACGTACCAAGAGACCCAGTACTTC. Translating it yields CASSVGSGTYQETQYF.

The J gene is TRBJ1-2, the V gene TRBV3-1 (or the pseudogene TRBV3-2); D gene unclear. Germline V CDR1 and CDR2: LGHDT, YNNKEL (reference sequence). Trimming removed 0 bases at V and 9 bases at J, with 11 bases between. The CDR3 totals 13 residues. In DNA, the CDR3 is TGTGCCAGCAGCCAAGATGCACACTTCCGCTACACCTTC. Its protein product is CASSQDAHFRYTF.

Turning to this clone: This sample also contains other DNA sequences that code for the same CDR3. This sequence joins TRBV25-1 and TRBJ2-5, with 7 bases lining up with TRBD1. The CDR3 totals 12 residues. Germline CDR1 and CDR2: MGHDK and SYGVNS. Germline trimming cut 8 bases from V and 1 base from J; bases unmatched to any gene: 1. CDR3 nucleotide sequence: TGTGCCAGCCGGGACAGCCAAGAGACCCAGTACTTC. It translates to CASRDSQETQYF. The complete variable domain, with remaining parts taken from reference TRBV25-1 and TRBJ2-5, reads EADIYQTPRYLVIGTGKKITLECSQTMGHDKMYWYQQDPGMELHLIHYSYGVNSTEKGDLSSESTVSRIRTEHFPLTLESARPSHTSQYLCASRDSQETQYFGPGTRLLVL.

The V call is TRBV10-2, the J call TRBJ2-7; 9 bases map to TRBD2. In germline, CDR1 is WSHSY, CDR2 SAAADI. The V and J ends lost 7 bases and 2 bases, in that order; junction bases with no gene match: 12. There are 16 residues in the CDR3. CDR3 residues: CASIQGLAGLPYEQYF. The CDR3 coding sequence is TGCGCCAGCATTCAAGGCCTAGCGGGACTACCCTACGAGCAGTACTTC.

V usage is TRBV6-2 or TRBV6-3 and J usage is TRBJ2-7; the D is unclear. Trimming left V 0 bases short and J 2 bases short, with 11 bases between. The CDR3 spans 15 residues. From germline, CDR1 is MNHEY and CDR2 SVGEGT. Here the CDR3 DNA reads TGTGCCAGCAGTTACTCGAGGTCCCGCCCCTACGAGCAGTACTTC. Residues: CASSYSRSRPYEQYF.

The chain uses TRBV11-2 and TRBJ1-2, with D possibly matching TRBD1 (5 bases). The CDR3 has 13 amino acids. V was clipped by 3 bases and J by 5 bases, with 10 bases between them. Per the germline V gene, CDR1 is SGHAT and CDR2 is FQNNGV. The CDR3 sequence: CASSFERGYGYTF. The CDR3 DNA reads as TGTGCCAGCAGCTTTGAGAGGGGTTATGGCTACACCTTC.

V and J are TRBV6-2 or TRBV6-3 and TRBJ2-3; D call uncertain. Germline CDR1 and CDR2: MNHEY and SVGEGT. This CDR3 is built from 16 residues. The germline V and J ends were trimmed by 6 bases and 2 bases, with 18 bases remaining between them. CDR3 nucleotides: TGTGCCAGCAGCCCCCCCCTTACCAGGACCACAGATACGCAGTATTTT. Residues: CASSPPLTRTTDTQYF.

The chain carries TRBV6-5 and TRBJ2-7, with no clear D. The CDR3 loop spans 13 amino acids. V was cut by 6 bases and J by 1 base, with 10 bases left in between. In germline, CDR1 is MNHEY, CDR2 SVGAGI. The CDR3 DNA sequence: TGTGCCAGCAGGAGTGATATATCCTACGAGCAGTACTTC. Its translation: CASRSDISYEQYF.

This sequence joins TRBV5-6 and TRBJ1-6; 9 bases agree with TRBD1. The CDR3 loop spans 15 amino acids. CDR1 SGHDT and CDR2 YYEEEE come from the germline V gene. The V segment lost 0 bases and the J segment 5 bases; nucleotides outside the gene matches: 0. DNA for the CDR3: TGTGCCAGCAGCTTGGGGGACAGGGATAATTCACCCCTCCACTTT. Residues: CASSLGDRDNSPLHF.

The chain joins TRBV19 to TRBJ1-1; 10 nucleotides match TRBD1. CDR3 length equals 13 residues. After removal of 7 bases from V and 10 bases from J, the junction contained 9 bases not matched to a gene. Germline CDR1 reads LNHDA; CDR2 reads SQIVND (reference sequence). Here the CDR3 reads CASTEGRDRGAFF. The DNA of the CDR3 is TGTGCCAGTACCGAAGGTCGGGACAGGGGAGCTTTCTTT.

CDR3 sequence: CASSEGLQARYEQYF. The CDR3 DNA follows: TGCGCCAGCAGTGAGGGACTACAGGCCCGCTACGAGCAGTACTTC. The rearrangement links TRBV10-2 to TRBJ2-7; possible D gene TRBD2, 6 bases. The V gene lost 2 bases and the J gene lost 3 bases, with 14 bases spanning the gap. The CDR3 runs to 15 residues. Germline V gives CDR1 WSHSY, CDR2 SAAADI.

This clone was detected only a few times. The rearrangement uses TRBV23-1 and TRBJ1-6; D is unclear. TRBV23-1 is reported as an ORF; its role is uncertain. V was trimmed by 2 bases and J by 6 bases, leaving 11 bases between them. The CDR3 loop spans 15 amino acids. DNA of the CDR3: TGCGCCAGCAGTCAACCAGTCGGAGGTAATTCACCCCTCCACTTT. Amino acids: CASSQPVGGNSPLHF.

This chain links TRBV5-1 with TRBJ2-2; perhaps TRBD2 as D (6 bases). The CDR3 is made up of 15 amino acids. CDR1 SGHRS and CDR2 YFSETQ come from the germline V gene. Trimming cost V 4 bases and J 4 bases, with 14 bases left between them. The CDR3 DNA is TGCGCCAGCAGCCTAGCGACGGATGTCACCGGGGAGCTGTTTTTT. It encodes CASSLATDVTGELFF. Variable domain in full (rest from reference TRBV5-1 and TRBJ2-2): KAGVTQTPRYLIKTRGQQVTLSCSPISGHRSVSWYQQTPGQGLQFLFEYFSETQRNKGNFPGRFSGRQFSNSRSEMNVSTLELGDSALYLCASSLATDVTGELFFGEGSRLTVL.

This chain joins TRBV20-1 and TRBJ1-2; perhaps TRBD1 as D (5 bases). Trimming stripped 3 bases from V and 4 bases from J, with 21 bases between. Looked up from germline, CDR1 is DFQATT and CDR2 is SNEGSKA (reference sequence). The CDR3 is 16 amino acids. The CDR3 nucleotides read TGCAGTGCTAGTCCAACTGACAGCACCTATTTCTATGGCTACACCTTC. This encodes CSASPTDSTYFYGYTF.

The chain carries TRBV18 and TRBJ2-1; D ambiguous. Germline-derived CDR1 and CDR2 are KGHSH and LQKENI. V was clipped by 2 bases and J by 13 bases, with 24 bases between them. The CDR3 contains 16 residues. Here the CDR3 reads CASSPGAPSEWVKQFF. CDR3 DNA: TGTGCCAGCTCACCAGGCGCCCCTTCTGAATGGGTGAAACAGTTCTTC.

V usage is TRBV27 and J usage is TRBJ1-6; possible D gene TRBD1, 5 bases. From germline, CDR1 is MNHEY and CDR2 SMNVEV (reference sequence). The CDR3 contains 15 residues. Trimming took 5 bases from V and 4 from J, leaving 12 bases between them. CDR3 sequence (DNA): TGTGCCAGCAGTCCGACGGGACGGTATAATTCACCCCTCCACTTT. Its translation: CASSPTGRYNSPLHF.

The rearrangement joins TRBV7-9 to TRBJ2-1, with 7 bases matching TRBD2. Trimming took 8 bases from V and 9 from J; bases not matched to a gene: 13. The germline V gene has CDR1 SEHNR and CDR2 FQNEAQ (reference sequence). CDR3 length: 14 amino acids. CDR3 sequence: CASGVRDYTIEQFF. DNA for the CDR3: TGTGCCAGCGGGGTTCGGGACTACACAATTGAGCAGTTCTTC.

The chain joins TRBV6-5 to TRBJ2-7; possibly TRBD2 for D (6 bases). V was clipped by 6 bases and J by 5 bases, with 11 bases between them. CDR3 length: 12 residues. Germline V gene sequence: CDR1 MNHEY, CDR2 SVGAGI. The CDR3 loop reads CASSGSMNEQYF. CDR3 coding DNA: TGTGCCAGCAGCGGGAGCATGAACGAGCAGTACTTC.

V and J are TRBV2 and TRBJ2-7, with TRBD2 matching 13 bases. Germline-derived CDR1 and CDR2 are SNHLY and FYNNEI. Trimming cost V 6 bases and J 4 bases; bases outside gene matches: 6. The CDR3 loop spans 15 amino acids. As DNA, the CDR3 is TGTGCCAGCAGAGAGGGACTAGCGGGATATTACGAGCAGTACTTC. This sequence encodes CASREGLAGYYEQYF.

The chain combines TRBV2 with TRBJ2-5, with D possibly being TRBD1 (6 bases). The CDR3 contains 16 residues. The V end was cut by 3 bases, the J end by 6 bases, with 20 bases between. In germline, CDR1 is SNHLY, CDR2 FYNNEI. The CDR3 DNA is TGTGCCAGCAGTGAGACGCCGACCACAGGGAAAAAGACCCAGTACTTC. Protein: CASSETPTTGKKTQYF.

The chain recombines TRBV6-1 with TRBJ1-4, with D possibly matching TRBD1 (6 bases). The length of the CDR3 is 17 residues. Germline-derived CDR1 and CDR2 are MNHNS and SASEGT. With 3 bases removed from V and 3 bases from J, the gap between germline ends came to 17 bases. This chain's CDR3 is CASSDMTGVSPNEKLFF. CDR3 DNA: TGTGCCAGCAGTGATATGACAGGAGTGTCCCCTAATGAAAAACTGTTTTTT.

V usage is TRBV27 and J usage is TRBJ2-7; D not resolved. Germline lookup yields CDR1 MNHEY and CDR2 SMNVEV (reference sequence). This CDR3 region has 14 residues. The V end was cut by 0 bases, the J end by 5 bases, with 11 bases between. The CDR3 DNA is TGTGCCAGCAGTTTATCAAGGCCTGTGAACGAGCAGTACTTC. This gives the protein CASSLSRPVNEQYF.

The CDR3 is CASSLGQATYEQYF. The CDR3 DNA reads as TGTGCCAGCAGTCTCGGACAGGCGACCTACGAGCAGTACTTC. The V call is TRBV6-5, the J call TRBJ2-7; 7 bases align to TRBD1. There are 14 residues in the CDR3. The V gene's germline CDR1 is MNHEY and CDR2 SVGAGI. The V and J ends lost 5 bases and 2 bases, in that order; junction bases with no gene match: 6.

The chain is built from TRBV4-3 and TRBJ1-6; no definite D call. The germline CDR1 and CDR2 sequences are LGHNA and YSLEER. This CDR3 has 15 residues. The V and J ends lost 4 bases and 4 bases respectively, with 11 bases between them. CDR3 coding DNA: TGCGCCAGCAGCCCGGAGGCCGTTTATAATTCACCCCTCCACTTT. Its protein is CASSPEAVYNSPLHF.

J is TRBJ2-7 and V is TRBV2; D may be TRBD1 (6 bases). In germline, CDR1 is SNHLY, CDR2 FYNNEI. This CDR3 comprises 12 residues. V lost 6 bases and J lost 4, with 10 bases in between. CDR3 in amino acids: CASSLGHYEQYF. DNA for the CDR3: TGTGCCAGCAGCCTGGGACATTACGAGCAGTACTTC.

This clone showed up just a few times. The chain couples TRBV19 to TRBJ2-7, with 11 bases identical to TRBD1. Germline CDR1 is LNHDA and CDR2 is SQIVND (reference sequence). Trimming cost V 2 bases and J 5 bases; bases outside gene matches: 8. This CDR3 is built from 16 residues. The CDR3: CASSIRGTGGPNEQYF. The CDR3 DNA sequence: TGTGCCAGTAGTATACGAGGGACAGGGGGGCCGAACGAGCAGTACTTC.